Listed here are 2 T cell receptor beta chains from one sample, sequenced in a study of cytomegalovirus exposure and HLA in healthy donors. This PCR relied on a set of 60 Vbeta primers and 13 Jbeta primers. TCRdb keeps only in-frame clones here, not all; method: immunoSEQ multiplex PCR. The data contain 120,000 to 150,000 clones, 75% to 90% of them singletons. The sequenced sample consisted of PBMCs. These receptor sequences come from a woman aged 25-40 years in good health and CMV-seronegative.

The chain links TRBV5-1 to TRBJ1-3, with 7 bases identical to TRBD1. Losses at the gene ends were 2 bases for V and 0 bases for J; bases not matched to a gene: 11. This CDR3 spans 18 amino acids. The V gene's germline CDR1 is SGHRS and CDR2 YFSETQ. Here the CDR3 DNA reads TGCGCCAGCAGCTTCTCCCCCTTACAGGGGAGCTCTGGAAACACCATATATTTT. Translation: CASSFSPLQGSSGNTIYF.

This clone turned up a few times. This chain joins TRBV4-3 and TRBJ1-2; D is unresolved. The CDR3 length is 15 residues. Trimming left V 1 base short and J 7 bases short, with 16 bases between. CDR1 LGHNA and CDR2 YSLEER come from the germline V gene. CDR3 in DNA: TGCGCCAGCAGCCAAGTGGACGACCGGGGAGGTGGCTACACCTTC. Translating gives CASSQVDDRGGGYTF.